The rows below give T cell receptor beta chains drawn from one sample of a study of T cells in Graves' hyperthyroidism and ophthalmopathy. TCRdb ran MiXCR on the multiplex PCR reads and lists one entry per CDR3 protein. Of hundreds of thousands of distinct CDR3 sequences listed, less than 15% were seen once; the top ten hold 10% to 13%. The material sequenced was blood. These receptor sequences come from a woman aged 18-29 years with Graves' hyperthyroidism. Both conserved end residues are trimmed from each CDR3. Fields, in order: D gene, J gene, V gene, CDR3 protein. D genes are given only for firm matches.

D gene: NA
J gene: TRBJ2-2
V gene: TRBV12-3/TRBV12-4
CDR3 protein: ASTTSGAGELF

D gene: NA
J gene: TRBJ1-5
V gene: TRBV10-3
CDR3 protein: AISASDQPQH

D gene: TRBD2
J gene: TRBJ2-3
V gene: TRBV5-1
CDR3 protein: ASSPWTSGNSADTQY

D gene: TRBD2
J gene: TRBJ2-1
V gene: TRBV7-8
CDR3 protein: ASSLLPGLAVVYNEQF

D gene: NA
J gene: TRBJ2-3
V gene: TRBV7-9
CDR3 protein: ASSLIERSGYTDTQY

D gene: TRBD2
J gene: TRBJ2-1
V gene: TRBV27
CDR3 protein: ASSPGTSGVNEQF

D gene: TRBD2
J gene: TRBJ2-1
V gene: TRBV6-2/TRBV6-3
CDR3 protein: ASSSQKAGEYNEQF

D gene: NA
J gene: TRBJ1-2
V gene: TRBV12-3/TRBV12-4
CDR3 protein: ASSLRLDNYGYT

D gene: NA
J gene: TRBJ1-6
V gene: TRBV6-1
CDR3 protein: ASSPSPLKFSYNSPLH

D gene: TRBD1
J gene: TRBJ1-5
V gene: TRBV20-1
CDR3 protein: SARQGGGSNQPQH

D gene: NA
J gene: TRBJ2-1
V gene: TRBV5-1
CDR3 protein: ASGGTVGLWSSYNEQF

D gene: TRBD1
J gene: TRBJ2-1
V gene: TRBV4-1
CDR3 protein: ASSHRSGTDYYNEQF

D gene: NA
J gene: TRBJ2-1
V gene: TRBV13
CDR3 protein: ASSLGTYNGQF

D gene: TRBD2
J gene: TRBJ2-7
V gene: TRBV28
CDR3 protein: ASSPIRGSSYEQY

D gene: NA
J gene: TRBJ1-5
V gene: TRBV18
CDR3 protein: ASSAGQTRPQH

D gene: TRBD2
J gene: TRBJ2-1
V gene: TRBV7-2
CDR3 protein: ASSLAPSLAGKYNEQF

D gene: TRBD2
J gene: TRBJ2-7
V gene: TRBV4-1
CDR3 protein: ASSSRLAGGPGEQY

D gene: TRBD1
J gene: TRBJ2-2
V gene: TRBV10-3
CDR3 protein: AISDTDRGRAGELF

D gene: TRBD1
J gene: TRBJ1-1
V gene: TRBV6-1
CDR3 protein: ASGTGGSNTEAF

D gene: NA
J gene: TRBJ1-2
V gene: TRBV20-1
CDR3 protein: SARDREKRYYGYT

D gene: NA
J gene: TRBJ1-6
V gene: TRBV11-2
CDR3 protein: ASSLPVWGANYNSPLH

D gene: TRBD1
J gene: TRBJ2-3
V gene: TRBV29-1
CDR3 protein: SVDRGEDTQY

D gene: NA
J gene: NA
V gene: TRBV27
CDR3 protein: ASSLAIYNEQY

D gene: NA
J gene: TRBJ1-2
V gene: TRBV11-1
CDR3 protein: ASSPGVFYGYT

D gene: NA
J gene: TRBJ2-1
V gene: TRBV7-9
CDR3 protein: ASSLEPGVNNEQF

D gene: NA
J gene: TRBJ2-5
V gene: TRBV7-6
CDR3 protein: ASTGTGGFETQY

D gene: TRBD2
J gene: TRBJ2-3
V gene: TRBV12-3/TRBV12-4
CDR3 protein: ASSLVGLAGEGDTQY

D gene: NA
J gene: TRBJ1-1
V gene: TRBV11-2
CDR3 protein: ASSYTVNTEAF

D gene: NA
J gene: TRBJ2-5
V gene: TRBV5-1
CDR3 protein: ASCNLSGTEQETQY

D gene: TRBD1
J gene: TRBJ2-7
V gene: TRBV10-3
CDR3 protein: AISDRQGFIYEQY

D gene: NA
J gene: TRBJ2-1
V gene: TRBV7-8
CDR3 protein: ASSFPSLVAESSYNEQF

D gene: NA
J gene: TRBJ1-1
V gene: TRBV29-1
CDR3 protein: SVVPGGAEAEAF

D gene: NA
J gene: TRBJ1-3
V gene: TRBV6-1
CDR3 protein: ASSTLWDSGNTIY

D gene: NA
J gene: TRBJ1-5
V gene: TRBV28
CDR3 protein: ASTPGGNSNQPQH

D gene: NA
J gene: TRBJ2-2
V gene: TRBV2
CDR3 protein: ASSEFRGRNLFTGELF

D gene: TRBD1
J gene: TRBJ1-3
V gene: TRBV7-9
CDR3 protein: ASRVGQGASRNGNTIY

D gene: NA
J gene: TRBJ2-7
V gene: TRBV3-1
CDR3 protein: ASSPKLGGAYEQY

D gene: TRBD2
J gene: TRBJ2-2
V gene: TRBV2
CDR3 protein: ASIPPGREDTGELF

D gene: TRBD2
J gene: TRBJ2-1
V gene: TRBV3-1
CDR3 protein: ASSQVTTSVHNEQF

D gene: TRBD1
J gene: TRBJ2-1
V gene: TRBV9
CDR3 protein: ASSAGTGGKGNEQF

D gene: NA
J gene: TRBJ2-5
V gene: TRBV19
CDR3 protein: ASSIQGTQETQY

D gene: NA
J gene: TRBJ2-1
V gene: TRBV11-2
CDR3 protein: ASSLSSLGNEQF

D gene: NA
J gene: TRBJ2-1
V gene: TRBV7-8
CDR3 protein: ASSQTSSGLIRNEQF

D gene: NA
J gene: TRBJ1-5
V gene: TRBV5-1
CDR3 protein: ASSLEPNQPQH

D gene: NA
J gene: TRBJ2-1
V gene: TRBV27
CDR3 protein: ASSYLGQLYEQF

D gene: NA
J gene: TRBJ1-2
V gene: TRBV7-9
CDR3 protein: ASSTFRLPGYGYT

D gene: TRBD2
J gene: TRBJ2-1
V gene: TRBV20-1
CDR3 protein: SARDPAGGRNEQF

D gene: TRBD2
J gene: TRBJ2-7
V gene: TRBV12-3/TRBV12-4
CDR3 protein: ASSSSGPSYEQY

D gene: NA
J gene: TRBJ2-3
V gene: TRBV20-1
CDR3 protein: SARVQRYTDTQY

D gene: NA
J gene: TRBJ1-2
V gene: TRBV28
CDR3 protein: ASSPPTRPGHGYT

D gene: TRBD1
J gene: TRBJ1-1
V gene: TRBV25-1
CDR3 protein: ASSAPQTGVAF

D gene: NA
J gene: TRBJ2-1
V gene: TRBV6-2/TRBV6-3
CDR3 protein: ASSYPARDPNQNEQF

D gene: TRBD1
J gene: TRBJ1-4
V gene: TRBV4-3
CDR3 protein: ASSPTGQGREKLF

D gene: TRBD2
J gene: TRBJ2-7
V gene: TRBV2
CDR3 protein: ASSEKLAGGEQY